The 6 T cell receptor beta chains below all came from one sample that was sequenced in a study of CD8+ T cells in alopecia areata. Regarding treatment: oral pan-JAK inhibitor, 5-10 mg twice daily. RNA was isolated and reverse transcribed to cDNA, the sequencing template. The assay was immunoSEQ multiplex PCR, and TCRdb's table has in-frame clones only and misses some. The sample carries roughly 180,000 clones, approximately 60% recorded once. The input for sequencing was CD4+ T cells sorted from blood, taken at week 4, from a patient treated with tofacitinib. The receptors were sampled from a human donor with alopecia areata.

The J gene is TRBJ1-2, the V gene TRBV25-1, with D perhaps TRBD1 (6 bases). The CDR3 has 14 residues. Trimming removed 6 bases from V and 7 bases from J, with 18 bases in between. From germline, CDR1 is MGHDK and CDR2 SYGVNS. CDR3 nucleotide sequence: TGTGCCAGCAGGAGGGGGGGCTGGAGCGGTGGCTACACCTTC. This sequence encodes CASRRGGWSGGYTF.

This chain connects TRBV28 to TRBJ2-6; D is ambiguous. The CDR3 contains 15 residues. Trimming removed 6 bases at V and 0 bases at J, with 9 bases between. In germline, CDR1 is MDHEN, CDR2 SYDVKM. The CDR3 loop reads CASRSTYSGANVLTF. CDR3 nucleotides: TGTGCCAGCAGATCTACTTACTCTGGGGCCAACGTCCTGACTTTC.

CDR3 coding DNA: TGTGCCAGCAGTCAGGAATACCTCGGAGAGCAGTTCTTC. Translating gives CASSQEYLGEQFF. This rearrangement joins TRBV2 to TRBJ2-1; D is undetermined. Looked up from germline, CDR1 is SNHLY and CDR2 is FYNNEI. Trimming left V 5 bases short and J 10 bases short, with 15 bases between. The CDR3 totals 13 residues.

V gene TRBV9 combines with J gene TRBJ2-6; D is unresolved. Germline CDR1 SGDLS, CDR2 YYNGEE. V dropped 4 bases and J dropped 0 bases, with 14 bases sitting between them. CDR3 length: 17 amino acids. CDR3 DNA sequence: TGTGCCAGCAGCCCCCCTCGGCGGCCCTCTGGGGCCAACGTCCTGACTTTC. It codes for CASSPPRRPSGANVLTF.

This sequence joins TRBV29-1 and TRBJ2-7; 7 nucleotides align to TRBD1. The CDR3 runs 13 residues. J lost 6 bases, V lost 4 bases, and 9 bases had no gene match. CDR1 is SQVTM and CDR2 is ANQGSEA in the germline V gene. The CDR3 sequence: CSVGQGEWGEQYF. The CDR3 region has the DNA TGCAGCGTTGGACAGGGTGAATGGGGCGAGCAGTACTTC.

The table lists this clone with a count of one. V and J are TRBV6-5 and TRBJ2-2, with D possibly being TRBD1 (6 bases). V dropped 4 bases and J dropped 7 bases, with 7 bases sitting between them. Per the germline V gene, CDR1 is MNHEY and CDR2 is SVGAGI. The CDR3 contains 12 residues. CDR3 residues: CASSSRGGELFF. The CDR3 bases are TGTGCCAGCAGTTCCAGGGGCGGGGAGCTGTTTTTT.